The 14 T cell receptor beta chains below were found in one sample sequenced in a study of CD8+CD57+ T cells in acquired aplastic anemia. TCR beta VDJ combinations and CDR3 sequences were profiled from genomic DNA. One entry per CDR3 protein, called by TCRdb with MiXCR from the reads. Of around 170,000 distinct CDR3 sequences in the sample, approximately 46% are singletons; the top ten hold 2.5% to 3.5%. Sequenced material: sorted CD4+, CD8+, or CD8+CD57+ T cells (not recorded which) from PBMCs. The origin of the receptors is a human donor in good health.

The chain couples TRBV7-6 to TRBJ1-6; 8 bases align to TRBD1. CDR1 and CDR2 (germline): SGHVS, FNYEAQ. After removal of 3 bases from V and 9 bases from J, the junction contained 4 bases not matched to a gene. The CDR3 is made up of 14 amino acids. Written as DNA, the CDR3 is TGTGCCAGCAGCTTCCAGGGGGCAGGTTCACCCCTCCACTTT. Translating it yields CASSFQGAGSPLHF.

There are many counts of this clonotype. V usage is TRBV7-8 and J usage is TRBJ2-7; D unresolved. Germline values: CDR1 SGHVS, CDR2 FQNEAQ. Trimming took off 0 bases at V and 2 bases at J, with 8 bases between the two ends. This CDR3 is 14 amino acids long. CDR3 sequence reads: CASSLAAGPYEQYF. The CDR3 DNA is TGTGCCAGCAGCTTAGCGGCAGGCCCCTACGAGCAGTACTTC.

This chain links TRBV7-2 with TRBJ2-7; TRBD2 matches at 10 bases. The V segment lost 3 bases and the J segment 6 bases; nucleotides outside the gene matches: 5. Germline loops: CDR1 SGHTA, CDR2 FQGNSA. The CDR3 loop spans 14 amino acids. The CDR3, as DNA: TGTGCCAGCAGCTTCAGCGGGGGGGCCCTCGAGCAGTACTTC. It yields the protein CASSFSGGALEQYF.

The J gene is TRBJ2-2, the V gene TRBV9; D ambiguous. Looked up from germline, CDR1 is SGDLS and CDR2 is YYNGEE. Trimming cost V 0 bases and J 8 bases, with 5 bases left between them. The CDR3 runs 12 residues. The CDR3 DNA reads TGTGCCAGCAGCGTAGGTTCTGGGGAGCTGTTTTTT. Translating it yields CASSVGSGELFF.

The chain recombines TRBV20-1 with TRBJ2-1; D not certain. Germline values: CDR1 DFQATT, CDR2 SNEGSKA (reference sequence). The V and J ends lost 0 bases and 9 bases respectively, with 24 bases between them. The CDR3 extends over 17 amino acids. This CDR3 is CSARDESHLTARGEQFF. CDR3 in DNA: TGCAGTGCTAGAGATGAGTCCCATCTGACCGCACGTGGTGAGCAGTTCTTC.

This clonotype was recorded a few times. The rearrangement uses TRBV20-1 and TRBJ2-1, with D possibly being TRBD1 (6 bases). Trimming pared 6 bases from V and 3 bases from J, leaving 15 bases between. This CDR3 has 14 amino acids. Germline lookup yields CDR1 DFQATT and CDR2 SNEGSKA (reference sequence). CDR3 DNA sequence: TGCAGTGCGGAGGCACAGGGAATCTACAATGAGCAGTTCTTC. This sequence encodes CSAEAQGIYNEQFF.

This clonotype was counted at least ten times. The CDR3 region is CSAGTTGKETQYF. The CDR3 nucleotides are TGCAGTGCTGGGACTACCGGAAAAGAGACCCAGTACTTC. The chain joins TRBV20-1 to TRBJ2-5; 7 bases map to TRBD2. Germline CDR1 and CDR2: DFQATT and SNEGSKA (reference sequence). J was trimmed by 3 bases and V by 5 bases; bases with no gene match: 6. The CDR3 contains 13 residues.

This clonotype came up many times. The chain uses TRBV5-5 and TRBJ1-4; D is ambiguous. Trimming cost V 1 base and J 8 bases, with 12 bases left between them. The length of the CDR3 is 14 residues. The germline gives CDR1 SGHKS, CDR2 YYEKEE (reference sequence). The CDR3, as DNA: TGTGCCAGCAGCTTGTCCCAGTTACCAGAAAAACTGTTTTTT. It specifies CASSLSQLPEKLFF. The full variable domain, with the rest looked up from reference TRBV5-5 and TRBJ1-4, is DAGVTQSPTHLIKTRGQQVTLRCSPISGHKSVSWYQQVLGQGPQFIFQYYEKEERGRGNFPDRFSARQFPNYSSELNVNALLLGDSALYLCASSLSQLPEKLFFGSGTQLSVL.

This clonotype came up many times. The chain is built from TRBV6-6 and TRBJ1-6; possible D gene TRBD1, 5 bases. This CDR3 has 15 residues. Deletions cut 0 bases from V and 4 bases from J, with 7 bases between. Germline-derived CDR1 and CDR2 are MNHNY and SVGAGI (reference sequence). Here the CDR3 reads CASSYSRQYNSPLHF. CDR3 sequence (DNA): TGTGCCAGCAGTTACTCACGACAGTATAATTCACCCCTCCACTTT.

This chain joins TRBV7-6 and TRBJ2-1; 14 nucleotides line up with TRBD2. Germline CDR1 reads SGHVS; CDR2 reads FNYEAQ. Trimming at V came to 5 bases and at J to 6 bases, leaving 3 bases not matched to a gene. There are 15 residues in the CDR3. The CDR3 sequence is CASSKGLAGVNEQFF. CDR3 in DNA: TGTGCCAGCAGCAAGGGACTAGCGGGAGTCAATGAGCAGTTCTTC.

This clonotype was detected many times. CDR3 sequence reads: CASSLTAFGGAITDTQYF. DNA of the CDR3: TGTGCCAGCAGCTTAACGGCGTTTGGGGGGGCGATAACAGATACGCAGTATTTT. The chain joins TRBV7-3 to TRBJ2-3; a weak D match, TRBD2 (7 bases). Looked up from germline, CDR1 is SGHTA and CDR2 is FQGTGA. V shed 0 bases and J shed 3 bases, with 19 bases lying between them. CDR3 length: 18 residues.

This clonotype was observed many times. This sequence joins TRBV7-2 and TRBJ2-3, with D perhaps matching TRBD1 (6 bases). CDR1 and CDR2 (germline): SGHTA, FQGNSA. The V end lost 5 bases, the J end lost 7 bases, and 13 bases lay between the germline ends. The CDR3 extends over 13 amino acids. In nucleotides, the CDR3 is TGTGCCAGCAGCGGGGGCGGTTTCAATACGCAGTATTTT. It translates to CASSGGGFNTQYF.

This clonotype was observed a handful of times. The V and J genes are TRBV4-1 and TRBJ1-1, with D perhaps TRBD1 (6 bases). The CDR3 length is 18 residues. The V gene's germline CDR1 is MGHRA and CDR2 YSYEKL. V dropped 1 base and J dropped 0 bases, with 18 bases sitting between them. The CDR3 DNA reads TGCGCCAGCAGCCAAGGGGGGGGCAGAGGGCCCATGAACACTGAAGCTTTCTTT. Amino acid sequence: CASSQGGGRGPMNTEAFF.

The chain has TRBV10-3 and TRBJ2-3, with TRBD2 matching 7 bases. The CDR3 covers 15 residues. Germline lookup yields CDR1 ENHRY and CDR2 SYGVKD. V was clipped by 7 bases and J by 2 bases; unmatched bases: 9. The CDR3 nucleotides read TGTGCCATCAACTCCCAGCGGGGTTCCACAGATACGCAGTATTTT. Protein sequence: CAINSQRGSTDTQYF.